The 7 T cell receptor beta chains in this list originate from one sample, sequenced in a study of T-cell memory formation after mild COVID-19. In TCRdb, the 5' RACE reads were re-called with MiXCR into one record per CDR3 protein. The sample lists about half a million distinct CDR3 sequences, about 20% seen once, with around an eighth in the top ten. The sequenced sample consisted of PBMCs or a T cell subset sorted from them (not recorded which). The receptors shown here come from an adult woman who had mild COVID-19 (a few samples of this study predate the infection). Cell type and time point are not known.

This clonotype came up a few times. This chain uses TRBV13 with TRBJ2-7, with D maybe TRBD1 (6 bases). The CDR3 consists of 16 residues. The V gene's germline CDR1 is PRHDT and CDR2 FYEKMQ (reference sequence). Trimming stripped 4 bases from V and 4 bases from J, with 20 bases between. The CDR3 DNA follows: TGTGCCAGCAGCTCGAGGATTGGGGACACATGGTACGAGCAGTACTTC. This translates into CASSSRIGDTWYEQYF.

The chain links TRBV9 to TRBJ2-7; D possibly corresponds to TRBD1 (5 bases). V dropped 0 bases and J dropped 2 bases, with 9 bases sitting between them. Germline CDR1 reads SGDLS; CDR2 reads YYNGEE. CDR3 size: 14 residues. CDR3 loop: CASSVEQATYEQYF. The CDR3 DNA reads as TGTGCCAGCAGCGTAGAACAGGCCACCTACGAGCAGTACTTC.

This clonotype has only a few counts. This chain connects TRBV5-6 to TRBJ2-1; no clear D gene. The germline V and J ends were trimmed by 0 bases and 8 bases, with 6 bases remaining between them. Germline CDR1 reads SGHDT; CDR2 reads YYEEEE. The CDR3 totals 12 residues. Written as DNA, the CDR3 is TGTGCCAGCAGCTTGGCCAGATATGAGCAGTTCTTC. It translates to CASSLARYEQFF.

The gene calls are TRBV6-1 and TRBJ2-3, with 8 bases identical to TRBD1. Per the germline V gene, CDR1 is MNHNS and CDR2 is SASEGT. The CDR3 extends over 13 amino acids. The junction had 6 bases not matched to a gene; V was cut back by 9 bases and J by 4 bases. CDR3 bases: TGTGCCAGTTACAGGGGGTTCGCAGATACGCAGTATTTT. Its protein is CASYRGFADTQYF.

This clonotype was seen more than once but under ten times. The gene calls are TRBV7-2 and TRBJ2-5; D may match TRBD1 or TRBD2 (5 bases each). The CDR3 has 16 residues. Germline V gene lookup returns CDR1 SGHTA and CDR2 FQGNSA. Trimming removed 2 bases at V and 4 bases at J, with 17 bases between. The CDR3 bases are TGTGCCAGCAGCTTATCCCCCGGGACCTGGGGAGAGACCCAGTACTTC. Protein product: CASSLSPGTWGETQYF.

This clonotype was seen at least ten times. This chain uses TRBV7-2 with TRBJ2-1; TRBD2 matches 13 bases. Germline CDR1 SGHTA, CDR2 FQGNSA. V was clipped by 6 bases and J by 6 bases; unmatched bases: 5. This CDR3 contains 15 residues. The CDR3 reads CASSRTSGGLNEQFF. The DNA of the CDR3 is TGTGCCAGCAGTCGGACTAGCGGGGGTCTCAATGAGCAGTTCTTC.

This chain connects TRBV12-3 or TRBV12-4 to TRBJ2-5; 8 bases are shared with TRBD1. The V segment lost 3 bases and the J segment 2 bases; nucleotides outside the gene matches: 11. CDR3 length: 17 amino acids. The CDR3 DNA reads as TGTGCCAGCAGTTTTTCGGGCAGGGGGCGTCGGCAAGAGACCCAGTACTTC. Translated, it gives CASSFSGRGRRQETQYF.